These 5 T cell receptor beta chains share one sample of origin, sequenced in a study of monozygotic twins with inflammatory bowel disease. For each CDR3 protein, TCRdb gives one entry from its re-call of the 5' RACE reads, without DNA. Across 420,000 or so distinct CDR3 sequences, the top ten clones capture approximately 2.3% of the sample. The sequencing input was blood. Receptor source: a human donor with ulcerative colitis or Crohn's disease, or a healthy co-twin of an affected twin (not recorded which).

The chain has TRBV7-2 and TRBJ2-7. In germline, CDR1 is SGHTA, CDR2 FQGNSA. The length of the CDR3 is 14 residues. CDR3 loop: CASSLAPLLREQYF.

The chain couples TRBV5-1 to TRBJ2-7; TCRdb outputs TRBD1, but without DNA this stays unchecked. The CDR3 is 13 amino acids. From germline, CDR1 is SGHRS and CDR2 YFSETQ. CDR3 loop: CASSPGGPYEQYF.

The CDR3 sequence: CASSLATGRGTEAFF. V usage is TRBV5-4 and J usage is TRBJ1-1; TCRdb's D call, TRBD1, is unchecked because there is no DNA. The CDR3 is made up of 15 amino acids. Germline CDR1 is SGHNT and CDR2 is YYREEE (reference sequence).

The CDR3 sequence is CASRSIRGSGELFF. This chain links TRBV11-2 with TRBJ2-2; TCRdb reports TRBD1, a call that lacks DNA to check it against. The CDR3 consists of 14 residues. Germline CDR1 and CDR2: SGHAT and FQNNGV.

The V call is TRBV7-6, the J call TRBJ2-2; the D call of TRBD2 rests on TCRdb alone, since no DNA is present to check it. CDR1 and CDR2 (germline): SGHVS, FNYEAQ. The CDR3 has 13 amino acids. The chain's CDR3 is CASSPRTTGELFF.